The clone carrying this T cell receptor beta chain has a single count. It may be a read error: a sequence one base away is much more abundant. CDR1 and CDR2 (germline): MGHRA, YSYEKL. The length of the CDR3 is 16 residues. This entry is derived from a study of T cells in Graves' hyperthyroidism and ophthalmopathy. Researchers amplified the TCR beta CDR3 regions from RNA transcripts. First-round RT-PCR with HTBI primers amplified the TCR CDR3 region. TCRdb re-analysed the multiplex PCR reads in MiXCR, keeping a single row per CDR3 protein. The sample contains 240,000 or so distinct CDR3 sequences, about 16% of which appear only once.

Sequencing was done on a sample of blood. The genes are TRBV4-1 and TRBJ2-2, with 8 nucleotides matching TRBD1. This clonotype was obtained from a young woman with Graves' ophthalmopathy. The DNA for the CDR3 is TGCGCCGGCAGCCAAGCTCTGACAGGGGACACCGGGGAGCTGTTTTTT. Amino acid sequence: CAGSQALTGDTGELFF.